The sequence of this T cell receptor beta chain was determined in a study of control samples from healthy donors and cancer patients. The CDR3 covers 13 residues. Trimming took off 3 bases at V and 5 bases at J, with 8 bases between the two ends. Germline CDR1 reads PRHDT; CDR2 reads FYEKMQ (reference sequence). Sequenced by immunoSEQ multiplex PCR; TCRdb stores in-frame clones only, minus some. The sample holds 100,000 to 150,000 clones, roughly 92% seen once. This rearrangement joins TRBV13 to TRBJ2-1; D unclear. This clonotype originated in a man aged 18 to 30 in good health. Sequencing input: blood. The DNA of the CDR3 is TGTGCCAGCAGCTTTAAGCTTAACAATGAGCAGTTCTTC. Its translation is CASSFKLNNEQFF.